Sequencing of this T cell receptor beta chain was carried out in a study of blood T cell repertoires in COVID-19. As for the study in general: T cells, B-cell-depleted T cells, or PBMCs provided the cDNA or gDNA that served as material.

As handled by the study authors: Reference gene primer amplification yielded estimated nucleated cell counts. Sequencing used immunoSEQ multiplex PCR; TCRdb keeps in-frame clones, though not all of them. V and J calls and clone size follow that table, whereas D and trimming were derived from the DNA. The sample contains 100,000 to 150,000 clones, about 88% of which appear only once. Participants had their cohort set by participant-reported clinical history. Source material: PBMCs or T cells enriched from blood (not recorded which). The source is a woman aged 45 to 65 who had recovered from COVID-19.

The CDR3 nucleotides are TGTGCCAGCAGCCAGGCCGGGGGTATAGATGAGCAGTTCTTC. This translates into CASSQAGGIDEQFF. The chain carries TRBV3-1 (or the pseudogene TRBV3-2) and TRBJ2-1; D is perhaps TRBD2 (6 bases). From germline, CDR1 is LGHDT and CDR2 YNNKEL (reference sequence). This CDR3 is built from 14 residues. V lost 3 bases and J lost 8, with 14 bases in between.